Listed below are T cell receptor beta chains from one sample, sequenced in a study of blood T cell repertoires in COVID-19. The assay was immunoSEQ multiplex PCR, and TCRdb's table has in-frame clones only and misses some. The sample lists about 59,000 clones; approximately 80% were seen once. Specimen: peripheral blood. Receptors originate from an elderly man with acute or convalescent COVID-19. Both conserved end residues are part of each CDR3. D genes are given only for firm matches. Not every row has a clone size; where given, it reads once, few, many or a size class.

.	TRBV4-1	TRBD2	TRBJ2-2	TGCGCCAGCAGCCAACGGACTAGCGGGGGGGTACGCGGCACCGGGGAGCTGTTTTTT	CASSQRTSGGVRGTGELFF
.	TRBV4-1	.	TRBJ2-2	TGCGCCAGCAGCCCATCTACAGCCACCGGGGAGCTGTTTTTT	CASSPSTATGELFF
.	TRBV6-5	.	TRBJ1-2	TGTGCCAGCAGTTACAGTCGCGCGAACTATGGCTACACCTTC	CASSYSRANYGYTF
.	TRBV3-1/TRBV3-2	.	TRBJ1-1	TGTGCCAGCAGCCAAAAACAGGGGAACACTGAAGCTTTCTTT	CASSQKQGNTEAFF
.	TRBV28	.	TRBJ2-6	TGTGCCAGTAACTCTGGGGCCAACGTCCTGACTTTC	CASNSGANVLTF
once	TRBV11-2	.	TRBJ2-1	TGTGCCAGCAGCAATAGGGAGGCTGCAACGGTCTTC	CASSNREAATVF
.	TRBV19	.	TRBJ1-4	TGTGCCAGTAGTAAAGGGATTTCGACAGATACAACTAATGAAAAACTGTTTTTT	CASSKGISTDTTNEKLFF
.	TRBV30	TRBD2	TRBJ2-1	TGTGCCTGGCGGGGACTAGCGGGGGGCGGGTTCTTC	CAWRGLAGGGFF
.	TRBV5-5	TRBD1	TRBJ1-5	TGTGCCAGCAGCTTGGGTACCCGGGACAGTGACAATCAGCCCCAGCATTTT	CASSLGTRDSDNQPQHF
few	TRBV6-5	.	TRBJ1-6	TGTGCCAGTCTCGAAGAAGGACAGATTAATTCACCCCTCCACTTT	CASLEEGQINSPLHF
.	TRBV5-4	TRBD1	TRBJ2-7	TGTGCCAGCAGCTTGGAGGACAGGGTCTACGAGCAGTACTTC	CASSLEDRVYEQYF
.	TRBV9	TRBD2	TRBJ2-3	TGTGCCAGCAGCGTAGACGCGGGAGCAGAGACAGATACGCAGTATTTT	CASSVDAGAETDTQYF
.	TRBV3-1/TRBV3-2	TRBD1	TRBJ1-3	TGTGCCAGCAGCCAAGTAACGACAGGGTCTGGAAACACCATATATTTT	CASSQVTTGSGNTIYF
few	TRBV30	.	TRBJ1-3	TGTGCCGGACTTAAGTCGGCACGGGGAAACACCATATATTTT	CAGLKSARGNTIYF
once	TRBV12-5	TRBD1	TRBJ1-6	TGTGCTAGTGGGCCCGGGACAGGCTATAATTCACCCCTCCACTTT	CASGPGTGYNSPLHF
.	TRBV6-5	.	TRBJ2-7	TGTGCCAGCAGTTCCTCCGGGACACCTCCCTACGAGCAGTACTTC	CASSSSGTPPYEQYF
few	TRBV5-4	.	TRBJ2-5	TGTGCCAGCAACCAAGGAGGGACCCAAGAGACCCAGTACTTC	CASNQGGTQETQYF
.	TRBV11-2	.	TRBJ2-7	TGTGCCAGCAGCTTAGATCCCCAGGGAATCCCATCCTACGAGCAGTACTTC	CASSLDPQGIPSYEQYF
.	TRBV30	.	TRBJ2-7	TGTGCCTGGAGATCGAGCTACGAGCAGTACTTC	CAWRSSYEQYF
.	TRBV4-1	.	TRBJ2-1	TGCGCCAGCAGCCAAGATTTAGGGGGCTACAATGAGCAGTTCTTC	CASSQDLGGYNEQFF
few	TRBV27	TRBD2	TRBJ2-2	TGTGCCAGCACCCTATCCGGACTAGCGGGGCGCACCGGGGAGCTGTTTTTT	CASTLSGLAGRTGELFF
.	TRBV6-2/TRBV6-3	TRBD2	TRBJ2-1	TGTGCCAGCAGTTCTCTAGCGGTCAATGAGCAGTTCTTC	CASSSLAVNEQFF
few	TRBV11-3	.	TRBJ1-1	TGTGCCAGCAGCTTAAGTCGGACTGAAGCTTTCTTT	CASSLSRTEAFF
.	TRBV12-3/TRBV12-4	.	TRBJ2-3	TGTGCCAGCACCCGGGGGTATACGCAGTATTTT	CASTRGYTQYF
.	TRBV2	.	TRBJ2-7	TGTGCCAGCAACGCGGTAGGAATCTACGAGCAGTACTTC	CASNAVGIYEQYF
.	TRBV9	TRBD1	TRBJ2-5	TGTGCCAGCAGCGCGACAGGGGTAGGAGAGACCCAGTACTTC	CASSATGVGETQYF
.	TRBV28	TRBD1	TRBJ2-2	TGTGCCAGCAGTTCCTCCGGGACAGACTGGGCCGGGGAGCTGTTTTTT	CASSSSGTDWAGELFF
.	TRBV19	.	TRBJ2-7	TGTGCCAGTAGTATAGGGCCCCCCTACGAGCAGTACTTC	CASSIGPPYEQYF
.	TRBV6-1	TRBD1	TRBJ2-7	TGTGCCAGCAGTGAAGTGGGGACAGGGACCCACGAGCAGTACTTC	CASSEVGTGTHEQYF
few	TRBV24-1	TRBD2	TRBJ2-2	TGTGCCACCAGTGATTTCCGCCCCGGGAGGGACACCGGGGAGCTGTTTTTT	CATSDFRPGRDTGELFF
few	TRBV5-1	.	TRBJ2-2	TGCGCCAGCAGCTTGGGCCCGGTGAACACCGGGGAGCTGTTTTTT	CASSLGPVNTGELFF
.	TRBV11-3	.	TRBJ2-2	TGTGCCAGCAGCTTAGTGGGCTACCAGAACACCGGGGAGCTGTTTTTT	CASSLVGYQNTGELFF
.	TRBV5-1	TRBD2	TRBJ2-1	TGCGCCAGCAGGCGGGGGGGATCGTTTGAGCAGTTCTTC	CASRRGGSFEQFF
few	TRBV18	.	TRBJ1-2	TGTGCCAGCTCACCCCCGGGGAGCGCTGGCTACACCTTC	CASSPPGSAGYTF
.	TRBV19	.	TRBJ1-5	TGTGCCAGTAAGGGGGATTCGGGGGGCGCTTGGCAGCCCCAGCATTTT	CASKGDSGGAWQPQHF
.	TRBV19	.	TRBJ1-1	TGTGCCAGTATCGACAGATACATGAACACTGAAGCTTTCTTT	CASIDRYMNTEAFF
.	TRBV3-1/TRBV3-2	.	TRBJ1-2	TGTGCCAGCAGCCAAGTGGGCCGGAATGGCTACACCTTC	CASSQVGRNGYTF
few	TRBV19	TRBD1	TRBJ1-2	TGTGCCAGTAAACGGGGACAGAACTATGGCTACACCTTC	CASKRGQNYGYTF
.	TRBV19	.	TRBJ1-5	TGTGCCAGTAGAATGGTGGGGGGAGTGCAGCCCCAGCATTTT	CASRMVGGVQPQHF
.	TRBV7-9	TRBD2	TRBJ2-3	TGTGCCAGCAGCCCTAGCGGGACCCACCCATCAGATACGCAGTATTTT	CASSPSGTHPSDTQYF
once	TRBV3-1/TRBV3-2	TRBD1	TRBJ1-2	TGTGCCAGCAGCCCAGGACAGGGTCAATATGGCTACACCTTC	CASSPGQGQYGYTF
.	TRBV4-2	.	TRBJ2-6	TGTGCCAGCAGCCAAGATCCCCCAGGGATGGTTGCTGGGGCCAACGTCCTGACTTTC	CASSQDPPGMVAGANVLTF
.	TRBV6-1	TRBD1	TRBJ1-5	TGTGCCAGCAGTGAACGACAGGGGAAGTCAGCCCAGCATTTT	CASSERQGKSAQHF
.	TRBV19	.	TRBJ1-4	TGTGCCAGTAGCAAAGGGAGGGTACCTAATGAAAAACTGTTTTTT	CASSKGRVPNEKLFF
few	TRBV27	TRBD2	TRBJ2-2	TGTGCCAGCAGTTTACCCAGACTAGCGGGAGCCACCGGGGAGCTGTTTTTT	CASSLPRLAGATGELFF
.	TRBV7-8	.	TRBJ1-2	TGTGCCAGCAGCTTAGGACTCCCCGGTGGCTACACCTTC	CASSLGLPGGYTF
.	TRBV6-6	.	TRBJ2-1	TGTGCCAGCAATTGGGGCTTCGATGAGCAGTTCTTC	CASNWGFDEQFF
few	TRBV7-9	.	TRBJ2-1	TGTGCCAGCAGCTTAGGATTGATAGCGGAGACATACAATGAGCAGTTCTTC	CASSLGLIAETYNEQFF
.	TRBV11-3	TRBD1	TRBJ1-1	TGTGCCAGCGGCGAGGGACAGGTGAACACTGAAGCTTTCTTT	CASGEGQVNTEAFF
few	TRBV4-1	TRBD1	TRBJ2-7	TGCGCCAGCAGCCAACCGGGACAGGGGTACGAGCAGTACTTC	CASSQPGQGYEQYF